Described below is a single T cell receptor beta chain sequence and its context. As yet, its antigen is unknown. This sample stems from a study of OX40 agonist ivuxolimab in advanced cancers. Study context: While on treatment, patients had intravenous ivuxolimab at 0.01 to 10 mg/kg every 2 weeks. The dose-escalation group included hepatocellular carcinoma, melanoma, renal cell carcinoma and head and neck cancer. Patients achieving partial responses numbered three: one hepatocellular carcinoma case and two cutaneous melanoma cases. Findings and limits, study-wide: The work left the antigen specificity of expanded peripheral T cells undetermined.

The repertoire was sequenced with immunoSEQ multiplex PCR; TCRdb's copy has only in-frame clones and lacks some. This sample carries 65,000 to 90,000 clones, roughly 86% of them seen once, and the ten largest clones take 0.6% to 0.75%. This clonotype originated in an adult with an advanced solid tumor such as melanoma, head and neck, liver or kidney cancer. This specimen consisted of CD4+ or CD8+ T cells sorted from blood, obtained in a trial of the OX40 agonist ivuxolimab.

CDR3 protein: CASRMGQIYTGELFF. CDR3 sequence (DNA): TGTGCCAGTAGGATGGGACAGATATACACCGGGGAGCTGTTTTTT. This chain joins TRBV19 and TRBJ2-2; TRBD1 matches at 7 bases. CDR3 length: 15 residues. The junction had 7 bases not matched to a gene; V was cut back by 6 bases and J by 3 bases. CDR1 and CDR2 from the germline V gene are LNHDA and SQIVND (reference sequence).